These 28 T cell receptor beta chains were all obtained from the same sample, sequenced in a study of T cells after posttransplantation cyclophosphamide. Produced via immunoSEQ multiplex PCR; TCRdb's table is partial and in-frame only. The sample offers approximately 40,000 clones and no singletons, the top ten holding roughly 2.3%. The sequenced sample was PBMCs. Receptor source: a man aged 40-55 years in good health, CMV-negative, and a related stem cell transplant donor.

This clone was found a few times. This chain links TRBV29-1 with TRBJ2-6; 8 bases fit TRBD1. This CDR3 has 17 residues. Germline CDR1 SQVTM, CDR2 ANQGSEA. Germline trimming cut 5 bases from V and 4 bases from J; bases unmatched to any gene: 13. DNA of the CDR3: TGCAGCGTTTCGGGTTCAGGGGGCCTGTCCGGGGCCAACGTCCTGACTTTC. Translating it yields CSVSGSGGLSGANVLTF. Full variable domain (outside the CDR3, taken from reference TRBV29-1 and TRBJ2-6): SAVISQKPSRDICQRGTSLTIQCQVDSQVTMMFWYRQQPGQSLTLIATANQGSEATYESGFVIDKFPISRPNLTFSTLTVSNMSPEDSSIYLCSVSGSGGLSGANVLTFGAGSRLTVL.

This clone has ten or more counts. This CDR3 is CASSMGQTNPNEQFF. The CDR3 DNA is TGCGCCAGCAGCATGGGACAGACGAACCCCAATGAGCAGTTCTTC. V usage is TRBV5-1 and J usage is TRBJ2-1; 7 bases match TRBD1. The CDR3 totals 15 residues. Losses at the gene ends were 4 bases for V and 6 bases for J; bases not matched to a gene: 10. From germline, CDR1 is SGHRS and CDR2 YFSETQ. The variable domain in full, with the rest retrieved from reference TRBV5-1 and TRBJ2-1, is KAGVTQTPRYLIKTRGQQVTLSCSPISGHRSVSWYQQTPGQGLQFLFEYFSETQRNKGNFPGRFSGRQFSNSRSEMNVSTLELGDSALYLCASSMGQTNPNEQFFGPGTRLTVL.

Ten or more counts support this clone. The V and J genes are TRBV19 and TRBJ2-3; D is uncertain. CDR1 and CDR2 from the germline V gene are LNHDA and SQIVND (reference sequence). This CDR3 is 14 amino acids long. Trimming cost V 6 bases and J 5 bases, with 15 bases left between them. The CDR3 region has the DNA TGTGCCAGTAGCGGTGACTCCTCCAGAGATACGCAGTATTTT. This translates into CASSGDSSRDTQYF.

In its sample, this clone was seen many times. The chain links TRBV4-2 to TRBJ2-1, with a tentative D call TRBD2 (5 bases). V was cut by 1 base and J by 0 bases, with 10 bases left in between. The CDR3 sequence is 16 residues long. Germline V CDR1 and CDR2: LGHNA, YNFKEQ. CDR3 DNA: TGTGCCAGCAGCCAAGTTGCCGGGGACTCCTACAATGAGCAGTTCTTC. Translated, it gives CASSQVAGDSYNEQFF.

The table lists this clone with many counts. The rearrangement links TRBV11-2 to TRBJ1-2; 7 bases match TRBD1. V lost 8 bases and J lost 7; bases outside the gene matches: 7. There are 12 residues in the CDR3. Looked up from germline, CDR1 is SGHAT and CDR2 is FQNNGV. The CDR3 region has the DNA TGTGCCAGCCAAACAGGGGAAGGTGGCTACACCTTC. Translation: CASQTGEGGYTF.

In its sample, this clone was seen many times. The V gene is TRBV6-5, the J gene TRBJ1-6; possibly TRBD1 for D (5 bases). This CDR3 is built from 14 residues. CDR1 and CDR2 (germline): MNHEY, SVGAGI. V was clipped by 2 bases and J by 9 bases, with 11 bases between them. The CDR3: CASSYGAGTSPLHF. The CDR3 DNA sequence: TGTGCCAGCAGTTACGGGGCGGGGACTTCACCCCTCCACTTT.

The table lists this clone with many counts. The chain combines TRBV13 with TRBJ2-1; the D gene is possibly TRBD1 (6 bases). The length of the CDR3 is 17 residues. V lost 5 bases and J 0 bases, leaving 17 bases between the germline ends. Germline CDR1 reads PRHDT; CDR2 reads FYEKMQ (reference sequence). The CDR3 loop is CASSTYRDTSSYNEQFF. The CDR3 DNA is TGTGCCAGCAGCACTTACCGGGACACGAGCTCCTACAATGAGCAGTTCTTC.

This clone was seen many times. The chain uses TRBV11-2 and TRBJ2-3, with 8 bases matching TRBD1. This CDR3 is 17 amino acids long. After removal of 4 bases from V and 0 bases from J, the junction contained 9 bases not matched to a gene. CDR1 is SGHAT, CDR2 FQNNGV, per germline. CDR3 region: CASSSPLGQASTDTQYF. The CDR3, as DNA: TGTGCCAGCAGCTCTCCTTTGGGACAGGCTAGCACAGATACGCAGTATTTT. The variable domain in full, with the rest retrieved from reference TRBV11-2 and TRBJ2-3, is EAGVAQSPRYKIIEKRQSVAFWCNPISGHATLYWYQQILGQGPKLLIQFQNNGVVDDSQLPKDRFSAERLKGVDSTLKIQPAKLEDSAVYLCASSSPLGQASTDTQYFGPGTRLTVL.

V and J are TRBV18 and TRBJ2-6; 9 bases fit TRBD1. In germline, CDR1 is KGHSH, CDR2 LQKENI. V shed 1 base, J shed 2 bases, and the junction held 21 bases outside the gene matches. This CDR3 contains 23 residues. The CDR3 region is CASSPLRPPSTGGTATGANVLTF. The CDR3 bases are TGTGCCAGCTCACCACTCCGACCCCCTTCGACAGGGGGGACAGCTACTGGGGCCAACGTCCTGACTTTC.

This clone was observed many times. The V and J genes are TRBV4-3 and TRBJ2-1, with 7 bases matching TRBD1. CDR3 length: 16 residues. V was clipped by 0 bases and J by 3 bases; unmatched bases: 5. Germline-derived CDR1 and CDR2 are LGHNA and YSLEER. As DNA, the CDR3 is TGCGCCAGCAGCCAAGATTACAGGGGTATCTACAATGAGCAGTTCTTC. Its protein is CASSQDYRGIYNEQFF.

This clone showed up just a few times. The chain recombines TRBV5-1 with TRBJ2-5, with 7 bases lining up with TRBD1. Germline V lookup: CDR1 SGHRS, CDR2 YFSETQ. The length of the CDR3 is 14 residues. J lost 3 bases, V lost 0 bases, and 2 bases had no gene match. The CDR3 sequence: CASSLGQGEETQYF. In DNA, the CDR3 is TGCGCCAGCAGCTTGGGACAGGGAGAAGAGACCCAGTACTTC.

This clone has a count of ten or more. V usage is TRBV13 and J usage is TRBJ2-6, with no clear D. The germline V and J ends were trimmed by 1 base and 2 bases, with 9 bases remaining between them. This CDR3 has 16 amino acids. Per the germline V gene, CDR1 is PRHDT and CDR2 is FYEKMQ (reference sequence). The CDR3 reads CASSLVLQAGANVLTF. The DNA of the CDR3 is TGTGCCAGCAGCTTAGTTTTGCAGGCTGGGGCCAACGTCCTGACTTTC.

This chain joins TRBV4-1 and TRBJ2-5, with a possible D match to TRBD1 (6 bases). The ends were cut back, 1 base at V and 1 base at J, with 22 bases in the middle. The CDR3 sequence is 19 residues long. The germline CDR1 and CDR2 sequences are MGHRA and YSYEKL. CDR3 amino acids: CASSQGISSGTSIQETQYF. CDR3 coding DNA: TGCGCCAGCAGCCAAGGGATTAGCTCAGGGACAAGCATCCAAGAGACCCAGTACTTC.

The V gene is TRBV23-1, the J gene TRBJ2-2, with D possibly matching TRBD2 (5 bases). TRBV23-1 is marked as an open reading frame, function uncertain. This CDR3 comprises 15 residues. V shed 6 bases and J shed 4 bases, with 15 bases lying between them. The CDR3 DNA is TGCGCCAGCAGCCACTCTGAGGGCTGCACCGGGGAGCTGTTTTTT. Its protein product is CASSHSEGCTGELFF.

The J gene is TRBJ2-1, the V gene TRBV7-9, with D uncertain. V was cut by 2 bases and J by 4 bases, with 9 bases left in between. This CDR3 is built from 14 residues. Germline V gene lookup returns CDR1 SEHNR and CDR2 FQNEAQ (reference sequence). The CDR3 DNA sequence: TGTGCCAGCAGCTTAAGCGCCGTTTACAATGAGCAGTTCTTC. Encoded protein: CASSLSAVYNEQFF.

In this sample, this clone turned up many times. V gene TRBV21-1 combines with J gene TRBJ2-2; the table's D call TRBD1 went unverified against the DNA. TRBV21-1 is an annotated pseudogene. The CDR3 length is 17 residues. CDR3 nucleotide sequence: TGTGCCAGCAGCAAAGGGGGACAGGGGAACAACACCGGGGAGCTGTTTTTT. It translates to CASSKGGQGNNTGELFF.

This clone appeared many times. The rearrangement uses TRBV12-5 and TRBJ2-3, with a weak D call TRBD2 (6 bases). Per the germline V gene, CDR1 is LGHNT and CDR2 is FRNRAP. The CDR3 runs 18 residues. The ends were cut back, 4 bases at V and 0 bases at J, with 20 bases in the middle. The CDR3 region has the DNA TGTGCTAGTGGTTCCCCCCAACGTGGGGGGACCAGCACAGATACGCAGTATTTT. Protein product: CASGSPQRGGTSTDTQYF.

This clone has a count of ten or more. The chain links TRBV9 to TRBJ1-2, with D maybe TRBD1 (5 bases). Trimming shortened V by 0 bases and J by 5 bases, and 14 bases separated the two germline ends. The CDR3 has 15 amino acids. Germline assignment: CDR1 SGDLS and CDR2 YYNGEE. The CDR3 loop reads CASSVAGRSGYGYTF. The CDR3 DNA reads as TGTGCCAGCAGCGTAGCAGGACGGTCAGGGTATGGCTACACCTTC.

This clone was picked up many times. The gene calls are TRBV5-6 and TRBJ2-3; a possible D gene is TRBD1 (6 bases). This CDR3 spans 13 amino acids. Germline-derived CDR1 and CDR2 are SGHDT and YYEEEE. V gave up 4 bases and J gave up 6 bases, with 12 bases separating them. CDR3 in amino acids: CASSTDRSDTQYF. The CDR3 bases are TGTGCCAGCAGCACGGACAGATCCGATACGCAGTATTTT. Complete variable domain (other parts from reference TRBV5-6 and TRBJ2-3): DAGVTQSPTHLIKTRGQQVTLRCSPKSGHDTVSWYQQALGQGPQFIFQYYEEEERQRGNFPDRFSGHQFPNYSSELNVNALLLGDSALYLCASSTDRSDTQYFGPGTRLTVL.

This clone was recorded many times. The chain couples TRBV2 to TRBJ1-2; D remains unclear. This CDR3 has 15 residues. V was shortened by 6 bases and J by 3 bases, with 17 bases between the two germline ends. CDR1 is SNHLY and CDR2 is FYNNEI in the germline V gene. In DNA, the CDR3 is TGTGCCAGCAGGGAGTCCCCAAGGTTCGACTATGGCTACACCTTC. Its protein is CASRESPRFDYGYTF.

This clone was recorded at least ten times. The rearrangement links TRBV25-1 to TRBJ2-2; weak D call: TRBD1 (6 bases). CDR3 length equals 14 residues. Germline loops: CDR1 MGHDK, CDR2 SYGVNS. V was cut by 2 bases and J by 4 bases, with 8 bases left in between. CDR3 sequence reads: CASSEIGGTGELFF. CDR3 in DNA: TGTGCCAGCAGTGAAATAGGGGGCACCGGGGAGCTGTTTTTT.

This clone was seen many times. This chain links TRBV2 with TRBJ1-5, with 8 nucleotides matching TRBD1. The CDR3 is made up of 16 amino acids. Germline V lookup: CDR1 SNHLY, CDR2 FYNNEI. V gave up 5 bases and J gave up 5 bases; unmatched junction bases: 11. The CDR3, as DNA: TGTGCCAGCAGTCCAGGGGGCTTGCCTCAGCATCAGCCCCAGCATTTT. Protein sequence: CASSPGGLPQHQPQHF.

The J gene is TRBJ1-3, the V gene TRBV6-1, with 7 bases lining up with TRBD1. The length of the CDR3 is 15 residues. The V gene end was trimmed by 7 bases and the J gene end by 1 base; junction bases not matched to a gene: 7. CDR1 and CDR2 (germline): MNHNS, SASEGT. DNA of the CDR3: TGTGCCAGCACCATGGGACAGTCGTCTGGAAACACCATATATTTT. Translated, it gives CASTMGQSSGNTIYF.

This clone has a count of ten or more. The chain has TRBV5-6 and TRBJ1-3; D is unclear. Germline values: CDR1 SGHDT, CDR2 YYEEEE. The CDR3 length is 15 residues. With 0 bases removed from V and 0 bases from J, the gap between germline ends came to 7 bases. The CDR3 nucleotides read TGTGCCAGCAGCTTGGAGACTTACTCTGGAAACACCATATATTTT. Protein sequence: CASSLETYSGNTIYF. Full variable domain (remainder filled in from reference TRBV5-6 and TRBJ1-3): DAGVTQSPTHLIKTRGQQVTLRCSPKSGHDTVSWYQQALGQGPQFIFQYYEEEERQRGNFPDRFSGHQFPNYSSELNVNALLLGDSALYLCASSLETYSGNTIYFGEGSWLTVV.

Many counts were recorded for this clone. The chain uses TRBV5-4 and TRBJ1-2, with 8 positions matching TRBD1. V lost 3 bases to trimming and J lost 1 base; unmatched junction nucleotides: 2. CDR1 and CDR2 (germline): SGHNT, YYREEE (reference sequence). This CDR3 has 14 residues. As DNA, the CDR3 is TGTGCCAGCAGCTGGACAGGGAGTAACTATGGCTACACCTTC. As protein: CASSWTGSNYGYTF.

This clone was detected many times. The CDR3 nucleotides are TGTGCCAGTAGACCCCCGGACAGACTGAACACTGAAGCTTTCTTT. As protein: CASRPPDRLNTEAFF. This chain links TRBV19 with TRBJ1-1, with D possibly matching TRBD1 (6 bases). Trimming shortened V by 6 bases and J by 0 bases, and 14 bases separated the two germline ends. The CDR3 length is 15 residues. Germline V gene lookup returns CDR1 LNHDA and CDR2 SQIVND (reference sequence).

The table lists this clone with many counts. The chain recombines TRBV5-4 with TRBJ2-5; TRBD2 matches at 12 bases. This CDR3 region has 15 residues. Germline CDR1 reads SGHNT; CDR2 reads YYREEE (reference sequence). V lost 2 bases, J lost 1 base, and 0 bases stayed unmatched. DNA of the CDR3: TGTGCCAGCAGCTTACTAGCGGGGGGCCAAGAGACCCAGTACTTC. Its translation: CASSLLAGGQETQYF. Full variable domain (remainder filled in from reference TRBV5-4 and TRBJ2-5): ETGVTQSPTHLIKTRGQQVTLRCSSQSGHNTVSWYQQALGQGPQFIFQYYREEENGRGNFPPRFSGLQFPNYSSELNVNALELDDSALYLCASSLLAGGQETQYFGPGTRLLVL.

This clone was observed at least ten times. The chain is built from TRBV5-1 and TRBJ2-7; TRBD1 matches at 10 bases. Germline lookup yields CDR1 SGHRS and CDR2 YFSETQ. The CDR3 extends over 15 amino acids. The V segment lost 4 bases and the J segment 3 bases; nucleotides outside the gene matches: 7. CDR3 DNA: TGCGCCAGCAGCGGGGACAGGGGCTCCCTCTACGAGCAGTACTTC. Translated: CASSGDRGSLYEQYF.